This TCR beta chain was sequenced in a study of T cells after yellow fever vaccination. The wider study: SMART-Seq v4 Ultra Low Input handled preparation of low-cell-number fractions.

V shed 4 bases and J shed 3 bases, with 11 bases lying between them. The CDR3 covers 14 residues. Germline lookup yields CDR1 SGDLS and CDR2 YYNGEE. This clonotype was observed a few times. TCRdb called the 5' RACE reads again in MiXCR, with one record for every CDR3 protein. The sample has under 700,000 distinct CDR3 sequences; less than 20% are singletons. The sequence derives from a man younger than 30 who received the YFV17D yellow fever vaccine. Sequences were derived from PBMCs, sampled around 5 days after the first yellow fever vaccination. The chain recombines TRBV9 with TRBJ1-5; maybe TRBD1 (6 bases). The CDR3 nucleotides read TGTGCCAGCAGCCCTGAGGGGGTCAATCAGCCCCAGCATTTT. Its translation: CASSPEGVNQPQHF. The complete variable domain, with remaining parts taken from reference TRBV9 and TRBJ1-5, reads DSGVTQTPKHLITATGQRVTLRCSPRSGDLSVYWYQQSLDQGLQFLIQYYNGEERAKGNILERFSAQQFPDLHSELNLSSLELGDSALYFCASSPEGVNQPQHFGDGTRLSIL.